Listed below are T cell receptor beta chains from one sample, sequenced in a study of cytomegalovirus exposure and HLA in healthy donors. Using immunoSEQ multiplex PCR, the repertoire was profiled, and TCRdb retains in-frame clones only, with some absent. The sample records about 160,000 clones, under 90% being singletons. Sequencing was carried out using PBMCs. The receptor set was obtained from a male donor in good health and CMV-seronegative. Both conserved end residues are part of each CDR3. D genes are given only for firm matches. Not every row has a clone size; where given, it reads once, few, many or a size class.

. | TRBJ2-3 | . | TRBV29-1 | CSGEGGVGADTQYF | TGCAGTGGAGAAGGGGGAGTTGGGGCAGATACGCAGTATTTT
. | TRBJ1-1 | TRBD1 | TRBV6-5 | CASRRGQGAEAFF | TGTGCCAGCAGACGTGGACAGGGTGCTGAAGCTTTCTTT
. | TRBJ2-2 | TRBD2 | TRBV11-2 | CASSRLGSGSLAGELFF | TGTGCCAGCAGCCGTCTGGGTAGCGGGAGTCTGGCCGGGGAGCTGTTTTTT
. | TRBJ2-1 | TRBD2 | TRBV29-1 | CSVRSGTSVNEQFF | TGCAGCGTTCGATCCGGGACTAGTGTCAATGAGCAGTTCTTC
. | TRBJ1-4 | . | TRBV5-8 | CASSSGNRATNEKLFF | TGTGCCAGCAGCTCAGGGAACCGGGCAACTAATGAAAAACTGTTTTTT
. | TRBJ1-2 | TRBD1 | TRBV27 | CASSLKSGTGGYGYTF | TGTGCCAGCAGTTTAAAATCCGGGACAGGGGGGTATGGCTACACCTTC
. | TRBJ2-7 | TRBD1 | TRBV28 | CASSLHRDSIYEQYF | TGTGCCAGCAGTTTACACCGGGACAGCATCTACGAGCAGTACTTC
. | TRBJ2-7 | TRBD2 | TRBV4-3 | CASSELAGERYEQYF | TGCGCCAGCAGCGAACTAGCGGGAGAAAGGTACGAGCAGTACTTC
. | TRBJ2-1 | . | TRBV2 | CASSSEGVSYNEQFF | TGTGCCAGCAGTTCTGAGGGGGTGTCCTACAATGAGCAGTTCTTC
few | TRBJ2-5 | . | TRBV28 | CASSQVVRLDETQYF | TGTGCCAGCAGCCAAGTGGTTCGGCTAGATGAGACCCAGTACTTC
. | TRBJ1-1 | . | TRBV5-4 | CASSKGQMRTEAFF | TGTGCCAGCAGCAAAGGACAGATGAGAACTGAAGCTTTCTTT
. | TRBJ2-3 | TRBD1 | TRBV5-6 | CASSLGTGRDTQYF | TGTGCCAGCAGCCTTGGGACAGGAAGGGATACGCAGTATTTT
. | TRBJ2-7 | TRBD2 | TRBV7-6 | CASSLNNPSGNSYEQYF | TGTGCCAGCAGCTTGAATAACCCTAGCGGGAACTCCTACGAGCAGTACTTC
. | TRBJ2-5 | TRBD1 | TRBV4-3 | CASSHSLRTGQQETQYF | TGCGCCAGCAGCCACTCCCTTCGGACAGGACAACAAGAGACCCAGTACTTC
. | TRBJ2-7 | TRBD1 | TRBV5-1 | CASSLAGTGASYEQYF | TGCGCCAGCAGCTTGGCGGGGACAGGGGCTTCCTACGAGCAGTACTTC
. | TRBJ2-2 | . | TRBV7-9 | CASKTDSYTGELFF | TGTGCCAGCAAGACCGACAGCTACACCGGGGAGCTGTTTTTT
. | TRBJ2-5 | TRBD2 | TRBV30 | CAWTDGTSFAETQYF | TGTGCCTGGACCGACGGGACTAGCTTTGCTGAGACCCAGTACTTC
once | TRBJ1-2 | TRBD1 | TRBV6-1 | CASSGGTGWGYTF | TGTGCCAGCAGTGGGGGGACAGGATGGGGCTACACCTTC
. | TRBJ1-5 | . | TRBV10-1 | CASSRSPGQPQHF | TGCGCCAGCAGTCGATCGCCCGGTCAGCCCCAGCATTTT
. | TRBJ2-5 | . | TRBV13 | CASSSFGGETQYF | TGTGCCAGCAGTTCCTTCGGAGGGGAGACCCAGTACTTC
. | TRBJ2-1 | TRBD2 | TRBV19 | CASSRGGVREQFF | TGTGCCAGTAGTAGGGGAGGGGTACGCGAGCAGTTCTTC
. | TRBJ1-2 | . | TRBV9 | CASSGPRGVFYGYTF | TGTGCCAGCAGCGGCCCCCGGGGGGTATTCTATGGCTACACCTTC
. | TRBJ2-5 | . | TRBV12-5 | CASEGAGETQYF | TGTGCTAGTGAGGGGGCGGGGGAGACCCAGTACTTC
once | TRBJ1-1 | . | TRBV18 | CASTPRKAGTEAFF | TGTGCCAGCACCCCCAGGAAGGCTGGAACTGAAGCTTTCTTT
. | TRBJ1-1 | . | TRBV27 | CASSLSVQNEAFF | TGTGCCAGCAGTTTGAGCGTACAAAATGAAGCTTTCTTT
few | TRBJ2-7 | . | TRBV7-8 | CASSLSSGSYEQYF | TGTGCCAGCAGCTTAAGTAGCGGATCCTACGAGCAGTACTTC
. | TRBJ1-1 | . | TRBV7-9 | CSSSFPLGTEAFF | TGTTCCAGCAGCTTCCCTCTAGGCACTGAAGCTTTCTTT
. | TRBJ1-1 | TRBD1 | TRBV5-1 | CASSRDRGGGTEAFF | TGCGCCAGCAGCCGGGACAGGGGAGGAGGCACTGAAGCTTTCTTT
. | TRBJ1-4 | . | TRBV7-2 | CASSLERQKLFF | TGTGCCAGCAGCTTAGAGCGACAAAAACTGTTTTTT
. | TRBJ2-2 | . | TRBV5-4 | CASSAKTGRMTGELFF | TGTGCCAGCAGCGCAAAGACAGGGAGGATGACCGGGGAGCTGTTTTTT
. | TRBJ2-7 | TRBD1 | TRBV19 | CASGQGNWDEQYF | TGTGCCAGCGGACAGGGGAATTGGGACGAGCAGTACTTC
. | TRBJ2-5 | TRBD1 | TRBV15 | CATSRGDRGQETQYF | TGTGCCACCAGCAGGGGGGACAGGGGGCAAGAGACCCAGTACTTC
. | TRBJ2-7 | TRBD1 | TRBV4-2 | CASSPTIRAGGSSVPLESSYEQYF | TGTGCCAGCAGCCCGACTATACGTGCAGGGGGCTCGTCAGTCCCCCTCGAGAGCTCCTACGAGCAGTACTTC
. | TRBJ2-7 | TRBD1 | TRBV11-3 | CASSLDSTGSSYEQYF | TGTGCCAGCAGCTTAGATTCGACAGGGAGCTCCTACGAGCAGTACTTC
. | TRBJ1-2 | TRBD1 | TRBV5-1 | CASSRQGGGYTF | TGCGCCAGCAGCCGACAGGGTGGCGGCTACACCTTC
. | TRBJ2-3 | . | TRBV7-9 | CASSGGTAGTQYF | TGTGCCAGCAGCGGGGGGACAGCCGGGACGCAGTATTTT
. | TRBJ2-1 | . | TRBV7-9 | CASSLAANEQFF | TGTGCCAGCAGTCTAGCAGCCAATGAGCAGTTCTTC
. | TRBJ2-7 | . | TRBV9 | CASSRGGTFEQYF | TGTGCCAGCAGTCGGGGCGGGACTTTCGAGCAGTACTTC
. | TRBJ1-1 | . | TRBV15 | CATSRGGRGTTEAFF | TGTGCCACCAGCCGGGGGGGCCGGGGCACCACTGAAGCTTTCTTT
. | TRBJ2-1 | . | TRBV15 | CATSRVSGEESYNEQFF | TGTGCCACCAGCAGAGTTTCGGGGGAGGAGTCCTACAATGAGCAGTTCTTC
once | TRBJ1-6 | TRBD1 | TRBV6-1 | CATAGTVDSPLHF | TGTGCCACTGCCGGGACAGTAGATTCACCCCTCCACTTT
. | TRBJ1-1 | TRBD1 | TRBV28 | CASSTRQGKTEAFF | TGTGCCAGCAGTACGCGACAGGGGAAAACTGAAGCTTTCTTT
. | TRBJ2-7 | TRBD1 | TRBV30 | CAWSLQGAFYEQYF | TGTGCCTGGAGTCTACAGGGGGCCTTCTACGAGCAGTACTTC
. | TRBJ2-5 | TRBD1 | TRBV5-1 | CASSLSTGGETQYF | TGCGCCAGCAGCTTATCGACAGGGGGGGAGACCCAGTACTTC
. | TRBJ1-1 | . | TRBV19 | CASSRQTNTEAFF | TGTGCCAGTAGTAGACAGACCAACACTGAAGCTTTCTTT
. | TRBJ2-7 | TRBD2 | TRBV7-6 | CASSPSPLAGPEQYF | TGTGCCAGCAGCCCCTCCCCCCTAGCGGGGCCCGAGCAGTACTTC
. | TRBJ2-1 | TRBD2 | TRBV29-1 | CSVDRGLAVDNEQFF | TGCAGCGTTGACCGTGGACTAGCGGTGGACAATGAGCAGTTCTTC
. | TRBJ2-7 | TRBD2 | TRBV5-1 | CASTLAGTYEQYF | TGCGCCAGCACACTAGCGGGTACCTACGAGCAGTACTTC
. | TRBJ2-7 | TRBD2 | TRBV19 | CASSARLAGGRYEQYF | TGTGCCAGTAGTGCTCGTCTAGCGGGGGGTCGCTACGAGCAGTACTTC
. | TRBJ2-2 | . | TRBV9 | CASSVRGVDTGELFF | TGTGCCAGCAGCGTAAGAGGCGTGGACACCGGGGAGCTGTTTTTT